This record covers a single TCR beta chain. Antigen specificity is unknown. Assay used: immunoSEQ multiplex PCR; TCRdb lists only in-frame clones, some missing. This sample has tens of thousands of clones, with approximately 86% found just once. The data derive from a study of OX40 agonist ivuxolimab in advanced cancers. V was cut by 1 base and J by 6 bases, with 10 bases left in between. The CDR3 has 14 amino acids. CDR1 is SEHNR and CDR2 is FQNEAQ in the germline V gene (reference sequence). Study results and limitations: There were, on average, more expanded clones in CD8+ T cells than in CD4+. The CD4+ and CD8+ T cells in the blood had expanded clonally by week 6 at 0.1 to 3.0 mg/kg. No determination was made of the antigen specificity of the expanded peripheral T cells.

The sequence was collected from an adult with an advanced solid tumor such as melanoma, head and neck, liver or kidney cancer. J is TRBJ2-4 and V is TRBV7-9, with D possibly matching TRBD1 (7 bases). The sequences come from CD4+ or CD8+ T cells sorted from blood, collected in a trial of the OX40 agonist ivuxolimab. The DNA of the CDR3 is TGTGCCAGCAGCTTAGGGGGGGACAGAAACATTCAGTACTTC. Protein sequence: CASSLGGDRNIQYF.